The 18 T cell receptor beta chains presented below share a single source sample, sequenced in a study of OX40 agonist ivuxolimab in advanced cancers. Here immunoSEQ multiplex PCR was the method, and the copy in TCRdb shows in-frame clones only, minus some. The top ten clones hold about 0.3% of a sample with 90,000 or so clones, 80% to 90% of them seen once. The source material was CD4+ or CD8+ T cells sorted from blood, sampled in a trial of the OX40 agonist ivuxolimab. These TCRs come from an adult with an advanced solid tumor such as melanoma, head and neck, liver or kidney cancer.

A single count supports this clone. The rearrangement uses TRBV6-1 and TRBJ1-1; D call uncertain. This CDR3 region has 13 residues. CDR1 and CDR2 from the germline V gene are MNHNS and SASEGT. V was shortened by 8 bases and J by 4 bases, with 14 bases between the two germline ends. Written as DNA, the CDR3 is TGTGCCAGCGTCGGGGAGCTGGGCACTGAAGCTTTCTTT. This codes for CASVGELGTEAFF.

The chain employs TRBV30 and TRBJ2-7; tentative D call: TRBD2 (5 bases). Germline V CDR1 and CDR2: GTSNPN, SVGIG (reference sequence). Trimming cost V 1 base and J 4 bases, with 5 bases left between them. The CDR3 length is 11 residues. Written as DNA, the CDR3 is TGTGCCTGGAGTGCGGGGTACGAGCAGTACTTC. As protein: CAWSAGYEQYF. The full variable domain, with the rest looked up from reference TRBV30 and TRBJ2-7, is SQTIHQWPATLVQPVGSPLSLECTVEGTSNPNLYWYRQAAGRGLQLLFYSVGIGQISSEVPQNLSASRPQDRQFILSSKKLLLSDSGFYLCAWSAGYEQYFGPGTRLTVT.

The genes are TRBV30 and TRBJ1-2; no clear D. The CDR3 is made up of 11 amino acids. Germline CDR1 GTSNPN, CDR2 SVGIG (reference sequence). Trimming cost V 3 bases and J 4 bases, with 6 bases left between them. This CDR3 reads CAWRTSYGYTF. CDR3 DNA sequence: TGTGCCTGGAGGACAAGCTATGGCTACACCTTC. Full variable domain (missing parts from reference TRBV30 and TRBJ1-2): SQTIHQWPATLVQPVGSPLSLECTVEGTSNPNLYWYRQAAGRGLQLLFYSVGIGQISSEVPQNLSASRPQDRQFILSSKKLLLSDSGFYLCAWRTSYGYTFGSGTRLTVV.

The rearrangement joins TRBV27 to TRBJ2-7; TRBD1 matches at 9 bases. The J segment lost 4 bases and the V segment lost 0 bases, leaving 19 bases of the junction unmatched. The germline V gene encodes CDR1 MNHEY and CDR2 SMNVEV (reference sequence). The CDR3 consists of 20 residues. The CDR3 spells CASSLSRYHYRDRESYEQYF. The CDR3, as DNA: TGTGCCAGCAGTTTATCAAGATATCATTACCGGGACAGGGAGTCTTACGAGCAGTACTTC.

The chain links TRBV7-2 to TRBJ2-3; D may match TRBD1 or TRBD2 (5 bases each). The V end lost 2 bases, the J end lost 3 bases, and 15 bases lay between the germline ends. The CDR3 totals 16 residues. Per the germline V gene, CDR1 is SGHTA and CDR2 is FQGNSA. CDR3 nucleotide sequence: TGTGCCAGCAGCTTACAGGGACGCCGCTGGACAGATACGCAGTATTTT. Its protein product is CASSLQGRRWTDTQYF.

The rearrangement links TRBV5-6 to TRBJ1-2, with 10 bases fitting TRBD1. The CDR3 contains 17 residues. Looked up from germline, CDR1 is SGHDT and CDR2 is YYEEEE. V was clipped by 2 bases and J by 4 bases; unmatched bases: 11. The CDR3 sequence is CASSLRASGTGVYGYTF. In nucleotides, the CDR3 is TGTGCCAGCAGCTTAAGGGCCTCCGGGACAGGGGTCTATGGCTACACCTTC.

This clone has only one observation. V gene TRBV6-5 combines with J gene TRBJ1-1; D is uncertain. From germline, CDR1 is MNHEY and CDR2 SVGAGI. The V end was cut by 5 bases, the J end by 2 bases, with 9 bases between. The CDR3 consists of 13 residues. The CDR3 DNA is TGTGCCAGCAGTACCCGGGATAACACTGAAGCTTTCTTT. It codes for CASSTRDNTEAFF.

The chain combines TRBV10-3 with TRBJ2-1; 7 nucleotides line up with TRBD1. CDR1 is ENHRY and CDR2 is SYGVKD in the germline V gene. This CDR3 is 13 amino acids long. The ends lost 8 bases at V and 6 bases at J; junction bases unmatched: 7. The CDR3 DNA sequence: TGTGCCATCTGGGGACAGAACGCCAATGAGCAGTTCTTC. Translated: CAIWGQNANEQFF.

The genes are TRBV27 and TRBJ1-1; maybe TRBD1 (5 bases). Trimming cost V 5 bases and J 4 bases, with 17 bases left between them. Germline V gene sequence: CDR1 MNHEY, CDR2 SMNVEV (reference sequence). This CDR3 is built from 15 residues. CDR3 coding DNA: TGTGCCAGCAGTCCAGGGAACGAAATCTTCACTGAAGCTTTCTTT. Translation gives CASSPGNEIFTEAFF.

The chain is built from TRBV5-6 and TRBJ1-2, with 7 bases lining up with TRBD1. Per the germline V gene, CDR1 is SGHDT and CDR2 is YYEEEE. Trimming removed 6 bases from V and 5 bases from J; junction bases left unmatched: 7. The CDR3 contains 13 residues. DNA of the CDR3: TGTGCCAGCACCGGGACAGCGGTATATGGCTACACCTTC. Protein: CASTGTAVYGYTF.

This clone appeared once. This sequence joins TRBV7-9 and TRBJ2-7, with 7 bases fitting TRBD1. Trimming cost V 5 bases and J 3 bases; bases outside gene matches: 4. Germline V lookup: CDR1 SEHNR, CDR2 FQNEAQ (reference sequence). The CDR3 spans 13 residues. CDR3 bases: TGTGCCAGCAGCCCCGCAGGGGGCTACGAGCAGTACTTC. Its translation: CASSPAGGYEQYF.

The rearrangement joins TRBV30 to TRBJ1-2; the D gene is possibly TRBD1 (5 bases). The germline CDR1 and CDR2 sequences are GTSNPN and SVGIG (reference sequence). V lost 4 bases and J lost 0, with 15 bases in between. There are 15 residues in the CDR3. CDR3 coding DNA: TGTGCCTGGACCCGGGACGTCGACTCTAACTATGGCTACACCTTC. Translating gives CAWTRDVDSNYGYTF.

CDR3: CASKEGLNTEAFF. CDR3 in DNA: TGCGCCAGCAAGGAGGGTTTGAACACTGAAGCTTTCTTT. The chain combines TRBV5-1 with TRBJ1-1; D is unresolved. Deletions cut 6 bases from V and 0 bases from J, with 9 bases between. The CDR3 is 13 residues long. Germline CDR1 and CDR2: SGHRS and YFSETQ. Variable domain in full (rest from reference TRBV5-1 and TRBJ1-1): KAGVTQTPRYLIKTRGQQVTLSCSPISGHRSVSWYQQTPGQGLQFLFEYFSETQRNKGNFPGRFSGRQFSNSRSEMNVSTLELGDSALYLCASKEGLNTEAFFGQGTRLTVV.

Concerning this clone: Other DNA sequences in this specimen translate into the identical CDR3. V usage is TRBV19 and J usage is TRBJ2-1; TRBD2 matches 8 bases. Trimming took 3 bases from V and 0 from J; bases not matched to a gene: 1. Germline V gene data show CDR1 as LNHDA and CDR2 as SQIVND (reference sequence). This CDR3 is built from 15 residues. The CDR3 bases are TGTGCCAGTAGTATCGGGGGGGGCTCCTACAATGAGCAGTTCTTC. Translation gives CASSIGGGSYNEQFF.

The V call is TRBV30, the J call TRBJ1-2; D remains ambiguous. Looked up from germline, CDR1 is GTSNPN and CDR2 is SVGIG (reference sequence). V was shortened by 5 bases and J by 0 bases, with 10 bases between the two germline ends. The CDR3 extends over 13 amino acids. Here the CDR3 DNA reads TGTGCCTGGGAACCCGAGACTAACTATGGCTACACCTTC. Protein product: CAWEPETNYGYTF.

V and J are TRBV28 and TRBJ2-7; the D gene is possibly TRBD1 (6 bases). V lost 5 bases, J lost 0 bases, and 20 bases lay in between. CDR1 is MDHEN and CDR2 is SYDVKM in the germline V gene. The CDR3 runs to 17 residues. The CDR3 region is CASSGGRRRGGSYEQYF. CDR3 bases: TGTGCCAGCAGTGGGGGCAGGCGTCGGGGTGGCTCCTACGAGCAGTACTTC.

This clone showed up just once. The V call is TRBV5-1, the J call TRBJ2-1; D is undetermined. This CDR3 spans 15 amino acids. V lost 4 bases, J lost 3 bases, and 14 bases lay in between. Germline assignment: CDR1 SGHRS and CDR2 YFSETQ. DNA for the CDR3: TGCGCCAGCAGCCCGGACCCTGGGGTCTACAATGAGCAGTTCTTC. This codes for CASSPDPGVYNEQFF.

V gene TRBV19 combines with J gene TRBJ1-4, with TRBD1 matching 9 bases. The CDR3 spans 18 residues. Germline values: CDR1 LNHDA, CDR2 SQIVND (reference sequence). Trimming took 6 bases from V and 2 from J; bases not matched to a gene: 13. The CDR3 region has the DNA TGTGCCAGTAGGTCGGAGACAGGGGGAATCCTTACTAATGAAAAACTGTTTTTT. This gives the protein CASRSETGGILTNEKLFF.